This is a list of T cell receptor beta chains from one sample in a study of cytomegalovirus exposure and HLA in healthy donors. Produced via immunoSEQ multiplex PCR; TCRdb's table is partial and in-frame only. The sample has approximately 150,000 clones; roughly 74% are singletons. The specimen was PBMCs. All receptors derive from a male donor in good health and CMV-seronegative. Both conserved end residues are part of each CDR3. The order of the fields is clone size, V gene, D gene, J gene, CDR3 DNA, CDR3 protein. D genes are given only for firm matches. Size tells how often a clone was seen (once, few, many) or the class of an expanded clone, and some rows leave it out.

>-|TRBV5-8|-|TRBJ2-1
TGTGCCAGCAGTCAAGGAGCTTACAATGAGCAGTTCTTC
CASSQGAYNEQFF
>-|TRBV2|-|TRBJ1-5
TGTGCCAGCAGCGGGAGCAGGAGCAATCAGCCCCAGCATTTT
CASSGSRSNQPQHF
>-|TRBV27|TRBD2|TRBJ2-7
TGTGCCAGCCGTGGGGTTGGGCTAGCGGGAGCCTACGAGCAGTACTTC
CASRGVGLAGAYEQYF
>-|TRBV7-6|-|TRBJ2-7
TGTGCCAGCAGCTTAGCGAGCGGGCCGAACTACGAGCAGTACTTC
CASSLASGPNYEQYF
>-|TRBV25-1|TRBD1|TRBJ2-5
TGTGCCAGCAGTGCCCGACCCGGGACAGGGAATAGGGAGACCCAGTACTTC
CASSARPGTGNRETQYF
>-|TRBV28|TRBD1|TRBJ1-3
TGTGCCAGCACACCGGGACAGGGGGTAACTGGAAACACCATATATTTT
CASTPGQGVTGNTIYF
>-|TRBV5-6|TRBD2|TRBJ2-5
TGTGCCAGCAGCCGGACTAGCGCCCAAGAGACCCAGTACTTC
CASSRTSAQETQYF
>-|TRBV27|-|TRBJ2-1
TGTGCCAGCAGTTTAAATACCCAGGTCTCCTACAATGAGCAGTTCTTC
CASSLNTQVSYNEQFF
>-|TRBV18|TRBD1|TRBJ2-7
TGTGCCAGCTCACCAGGGACAGGGCAGACCTACGAGCAGTACTTC
CASSPGTGQTYEQYF
>once|TRBV4-2|TRBD1|TRBJ1-2
TGTGCCAGCAGCCAAGAGGGACAGGAAGCAGCCTATGGCTACACCTTC
CASSQEGQEAAYGYTF
>-|TRBV6-5|TRBD1|TRBJ1-2
TGTGCCAGCAGTTCTGCCTTTGGACAGGGCGTCTATGGCTACACCTTC
CASSSAFGQGVYGYTF
>-|TRBV2|-|TRBJ2-6
TGTGCCAGCAGCTCCGGACTGGGGAACGTCCTGACTTTC
CASSSGLGNVLTF
>-|TRBV19|TRBD1|TRBJ1-1
TGTGCCAGTAGTATAGTCCTCTGGGACAGGGGTTGGGCTTTCTTT
CASSIVLWDRGWAFF
>-|TRBV27|-|TRBJ2-7
TGTGCCAGCAGTTTGGTCGAGACAGCCATCTACGAGCAGTACTTC
CASSLVETAIYEQYF
>-|TRBV6-6|-|TRBJ2-2
TGTGCCAGCAGTTACCCGGTTGGGAACACCGGGGAGCTGTTTTTT
CASSYPVGNTGELFF
>-|TRBV29-1|-|TRBJ2-4
TGCAGCGTTGAAGGGGGGGAGGCCAAAAACATTCAGTACTTC
CSVEGGEAKNIQYF
>once|TRBV18|-|TRBJ1-2
TGTGCCAGCTCACCACCCTCTAACTATGGCTACACCTTC
CASSPPSNYGYTF
>-|TRBV7-9|-|TRBJ2-6
TGTGCCAGCAGCTTAGGTGCGGGGCGAAAGGATGGGGCCAACGTCCTGACTTTC
CASSLGAGRKDGANVLTF
>few|TRBV7-9|TRBD1|TRBJ1-2
TGTGCCAGCAGCGGCCGGACAGGGCCCTATGGCTACACCTTC
CASSGRTGPYGYTF
>-|TRBV27|-|TRBJ2-1
TGTGCCAGCAGTTTGGATCAGGGCTCCTACAATGAGCAGTTCTTC
CASSLDQGSYNEQFF
>-|TRBV27|-|TRBJ2-7
TGTGCCAGCAGTTCCAGGGTTCCTCCCTACGAGCAGTACTTC
CASSSRVPPYEQYF
>few|TRBV5-6|TRBD1|TRBJ2-7
TGTGCCAGCAGCTCGTTCCCGGGACAGGGGACCTACGAGCAGTACTTC
CASSSFPGQGTYEQYF
>few|TRBV6-5|-|TRBJ1-2
TGTGCCAGCAGTACAGGGACATATGGCTACACCTTC
CASSTGTYGYTF
>-|TRBV27|-|TRBJ2-1
TGTGCCAGCAGTTCGGCGGGAAGCTCCTACAATGAGCAGTTCTTC
CASSSAGSSYNEQFF
>once|TRBV6-1|TRBD1|TRBJ2-5
TGTGCCAGCAGTGCCCGACAGGGGGACACCCAGTACTTC
CASSARQGDTQYF
>-|TRBV2|-|TRBJ2-3
TGTGCCAGCAGTGAAGGGCTGGGGGAGGTAGATACGCAGTATTTT
CASSEGLGEVDTQYF
>few|TRBV28|TRBD1|TRBJ1-4
TGTGCCAGCTCCAACCTGGGACAGGGCCACTTT
CASSNLGQGHF
>-|TRBV4-1|-|TRBJ2-5
TGCGCCAGCAGCCAAGATGGGGGGGCTGGGTCGGCGGAAGAGACCCAGTACTTC
CASSQDGGAGSAEETQYF
>-|TRBV27|TRBD2|TRBJ2-1
TGTGCCAGCACCACTCGACTAGCGGGAGGGCCCGGCTACAATGAGCAGTTCTTC
CASTTRLAGGPGYNEQFF
>few|TRBV28|TRBD1|TRBJ2-2
TGTGCCAGCAGCCAGGACAGGGTTACGGCCGGGGAGCTGTTTTTT
CASSQDRVTAGELFF
>-|TRBV28|TRBD1|TRBJ1-2
TGTGCCATCTCGGACAGGGAGCGTGGCTACACCTTC
CAISDRERGYTF
>-|TRBV28|-|TRBJ1-2
TGTGCCAGCAGTTTAAGCCGGCTAGGGGCTGGCTACACCTTC
CASSLSRLGAGYTF
>-|TRBV5-6|-|TRBJ1-1
TGTGCCAGCAGCTTGGTCGACAGGATGAACACTGAAGCTTTCTTT
CASSLVDRMNTEAFF
>-|TRBV7-8|-|TRBJ1-3
TGTGCCAGCAGCTTAGCGTCAGGAAGCTCTGGAAACACCATATATTTT
CASSLASGSSGNTIYF
>-|TRBV2|-|TRBJ1-1
TGTGCCAGCAGTGAAGAGCAGGGGAGGGGGGTTAACACTGAAGCTTTCTTT
CASSEEQGRGVNTEAFF
>-|TRBV7-3|-|TRBJ1-6
TGTGCCAGCAGCTTTTCGGGAGGAAATAATTCACCCCTCCACTTT
CASSFSGGNNSPLHF
>few|TRBV6-6|TRBD1|TRBJ2-7
TGTGCCAGTACCGGGACAGGGGGCGGAGACGAGCAGTACTTC
CASTGTGGGDEQYF
>-|TRBV7-9|-|TRBJ1-2
TGTGCCAGCAGCTTAGAGAGCCGAGAGGGCTACACCTTC
CASSLESREGYTF
>few|TRBV5-4|-|TRBJ2-1
TGTGCCAGCAGTTCGCAGCGATCCTCCTACAATGAGCAGTTCTTC
CASSSQRSSYNEQFF
>-|TRBV7-9|-|TRBJ2-7
TGTTCCAGCAGCTTAGACAACTCCTACGAGCAGTACTTC
CSSSLDNSYEQYF
>few|TRBV2|-|TRBJ2-5
TGTGCCAGCAGTAGGACATACCAACAAGAGACCCAGTACTTC
CASSRTYQQETQYF
>-|TRBV28|TRBD2|TRBJ2-1
TGTGCCAGCAGTTTCCCCACTAGCGGACCATACAATGAGCAGTTCTTC
CASSFPTSGPYNEQFF
>-|TRBV4-2|-|TRBJ2-7
TGTGCCAGCAGCCAAGATTTGAAGACTAATAGATACGAGCAGTACTTC
CASSQDLKTNRYEQYF
>-|TRBV14|-|TRBJ2-3
TGTGCCAGCAGCCAAGATCTCCCAACAGCGCAGTATTTT
CASSQDLPTAQYF
>-|TRBV4-1|TRBD1|TRBJ2-7
TGCGCCAGCAGCCAAGGGACAGGGGGTCCCAACGAGCAGTACTTC
CASSQGTGGPNEQYF
>-|TRBV6-6|-|TRBJ2-1
TGTGCCAGCAGCCTGGAGGTTGAGCAGTTCTTC
CASSLEVEQFF
>-|TRBV11-2|-|TRBJ2-7
TGTGCCAGCAGCTGGGACTTGTACGAGCAGTACTTC
CASSWDLYEQYF
>few|TRBV30|-|TRBJ2-2
TGTGCCTGGAATAAGTTAGCGAACACCGGGGAGCTGTTTTTT
CAWNKLANTGELFF
>few|TRBV4-2|-|TRBJ2-7
TGTGCCAGCAGCCAAGATAGAGTAGCCTACGAGCAGTACTTC
CASSQDRVAYEQYF
>-|TRBV12-2|-|TRBJ2-5
TGTGCAAGTCGCTTAGTACAGGGACAGGAGATTCAAGAGACCCAGTACTTC
CASRLVQGQEIQETQYF
>-|TRBV15|TRBD2|TRBJ2-2
TGTGCCACCAGCAGAGATAGCGGGGGGGCCAACACCGGGGAGCTGTTTTTT
CATSRDSGGANTGELFF
>-|TRBV11-2|TRBD1|TRBJ2-4
TGTGCCAGCAGCCCCCGTCCCGGGACAGGGGGCAAAAACATTCAGTACTTC
CASSPRPGTGGKNIQYF
>-|TRBV7-9|-|TRBJ2-7
TGTGCCAGCAGCCCAGGTTCTGGGAGGCATGGAGGGCGGGAGCAGTACTTC
CASSPGSGRHGGREQYF
>-|TRBV13|TRBD1|TRBJ1-2
TGTGCCAGCAGTCGGACAGGGAATGTTTATGGCTACACCTTC
CASSRTGNVYGYTF
>-|TRBV2|-|TRBJ1-5
TGTGCCAGCAGTGAAGGTCGAGATCAGCCCCAGCATTTT
CASSEGRDQPQHF